The next 14 T cell receptor beta chains were all read from a single sample in a study of blood T cell repertoires in COVID-19. Generated by immunoSEQ multiplex PCR, the TCRdb table keeps only in-frame clones and is missing some. The sample lists 180,000 or so clones; roughly 86% were seen once. The source material was peripheral blood. The receptors were gathered from a man aged 35 to 55 with active or convalescent COVID-19.

This clone was recorded once. V and J are TRBV11-2 and TRBJ2-7, with 7 bases fitting TRBD2. The V gene's germline CDR1 is SGHAT and CDR2 FQNNGV. V was pared by 5 bases and J by 7 bases, with 8 bases of the junction left unmatched. CDR3 length: 13 residues. The DNA for the CDR3 is TGTGCCAGCAGCCCAGTGGGGCGGGGGGAGCAGTACTTC. Translating gives CASSPVGRGEQYF.

The genes are TRBV7-2 and TRBJ2-1, with D maybe TRBD2 (5 bases). The CDR3 runs to 15 residues. Germline-derived CDR1 and CDR2 are SGHTA and FQGNSA. Trimming pared 5 bases from V and 0 bases from J, leaving 11 bases between. CDR3 DNA sequence: TGTGCCAGCAGCCCCCGGGAAAACTCCTACAATGAGCAGTTCTTC. As protein: CASSPRENSYNEQFF.

The genes are TRBV19 and TRBJ1-5, with 8 bases matching TRBD1. In germline, CDR1 is LNHDA, CDR2 SQIVND (reference sequence). The V and J ends lost 1 base and 6 bases, in that order; junction bases with no gene match: 14. The CDR3 extends over 18 amino acids. The CDR3 is CASSIGTGFGSLGQPQHF. CDR3 coding DNA: TGTGCCAGTAGTATAGGGACAGGGTTTGGAAGTCTGGGTCAGCCCCAGCATTTT. Combining the CDR3 with reference TRBV19 and TRBJ1-5 gives the whole variable domain DGGITQSPKYLFRKEGQNVTLSCEQNLNHDAMYWYRQDPGQGLRLIYYSQIVNDFQKGDIAEGYSVSREKKESFPLTVTSAQKNPTAFYLCASSIGTGFGSLGQPQHFGDGTRLSIL.

V gene TRBV2 combines with J gene TRBJ1-1; 10 nucleotides agree with TRBD1. V lost 9 bases, J lost 4 bases, and 2 bases stayed unmatched. The CDR3 consists of 12 residues. CDR1 SNHLY and CDR2 FYNNEI come from the germline V gene. The CDR3 region has the DNA TGTGCCAGGGGACAGGGGAGCACTGAAGCTTTCTTT. Translation: CARGQGSTEAFF. The variable domain in full, with the rest retrieved from reference TRBV2 and TRBJ1-1, is EPEVTQTPSHQVTQMGQEVILRCVPISNHLYFYWYRQILGQKVEFLVSFYNNEISEKSEIFDDQFSVERPDGSNFTLKIRSTKLEDSAMYFCARGQGSTEAFFGQGTRLTVV.

This chain links TRBV19 with TRBJ1-5, with D perhaps matching TRBD1 (5 bases). CDR1 is LNHDA and CDR2 is SQIVND in the germline V gene (reference sequence). Trimming took off 4 bases at V and 1 base at J, with 11 bases between the two ends. The CDR3 spans 15 residues. CDR3 nucleotides: TGTGCCAGTAGTACCAGGGTTCCGAGCAATCAGCCCCAGCATTTT. This gives the protein CASSTRVPSNQPQHF.

This clone was picked up one time. The rearrangement links TRBV6-6 to TRBJ2-7; D call uncertain. The germline V gene encodes CDR1 MNHNY and CDR2 SVGAGI (reference sequence). CDR3 length equals 12 residues. Deletions cut 5 bases from V and 1 base from J, with 6 bases between. The CDR3: CASSHGSYEQYF. CDR3 bases: TGTGCCAGCAGTCACGGTTCCTACGAGCAGTACTTC.

CDR3 loop: CASSEALQGIGGQPQHF. For the CDR3, the DNA is TGTGCCAGCAGTGAAGCGCTCCAGGGCATAGGGGGTCAGCCCCAGCATTTT. V is TRBV2 and J is TRBJ1-5; tentatively, D is TRBD1 (6 bases). V lost 0 bases and J 6 bases, leaving 18 bases between the germline ends. Germline lookup yields CDR1 SNHLY and CDR2 FYNNEI. The CDR3 extends over 17 amino acids.

The genes are TRBV4-1 and TRBJ2-7; 8 nucleotides align to TRBD1. This CDR3 has 16 residues. Germline assignment: CDR1 MGHRA and CDR2 YSYEKL. V trimming: 5 bases; J trimming: 0 bases; junction bases outside the gene matches: 9. CDR3 region: CASSSIPGQVSYEQYF. The CDR3 DNA follows: TGCGCCAGCAGCTCAATTCCGGGACAGGTCTCCTACGAGCAGTACTTC.

The chain couples TRBV13 to TRBJ2-7, with 10 bases fitting TRBD2. Trimming removed 5 bases from V and 2 bases from J; junction bases left unmatched: 9. Germline values: CDR1 PRHDT, CDR2 FYEKMQ (reference sequence). The CDR3 is made up of 16 amino acids. Written as DNA, the CDR3 is TGTGCCAGCAGCGGCACTAGCGGGGTCCCCGCCTACGAGCAGTACTTC. The encoded protein is CASSGTSGVPAYEQYF.

The chain links TRBV7-2 to TRBJ2-2; unclear D gene. The length of the CDR3 is 15 residues. The V and J ends lost 1 base and 5 bases respectively, with 11 bases between them. Germline V CDR1 and CDR2: SGHTA, FQGNSA. CDR3 loop: CASSLDGRQTGELFF. As DNA, the CDR3 is TGTGCCAGCAGCTTAGATGGCAGACAAACCGGGGAGCTGTTTTTT.

This chain connects TRBV13 to TRBJ1-2, with TRBD1 matching over 9 bases. V shed 5 bases, J shed 1 base, and the junction held 2 bases outside the gene matches. The CDR3 loop spans 14 amino acids. Germline lookup yields CDR1 PRHDT and CDR2 FYEKMQ (reference sequence). CDR3 amino acids: CASSVGQGNYGYTF. CDR3 nucleotides: TGTGCCAGCAGCGTGGGACAGGGTAACTATGGCTACACCTTC.

Written as DNA, the CDR3 is TGTGCCAGTAGTCTCCGACAGGCCCCCCTCGGGGAGACCCAGTACTTC. Protein: CASSLRQAPLGETQYF. The rearrangement uses TRBV19 and TRBJ2-5; D is possibly TRBD1 (6 bases). Germline lookup yields CDR1 LNHDA and CDR2 SQIVND (reference sequence). Trimming shortened V by 5 bases and J by 5 bases, and 21 bases separated the two germline ends. The CDR3 consists of 16 residues. Together with reference TRBV19 and TRBJ2-5, the CDR3 gives the full variable domain: DGGITQSPKYLFRKEGQNVTLSCEQNLNHDAMYWYRQDPGQGLRLIYYSQIVNDFQKGDIAEGYSVSREKKESFPLTVTSAQKNPTAFYLCASSLRQAPLGETQYFGPGTRLLVL.

V is TRBV27 and J is TRBJ1-4, with a tentative D call TRBD1 (5 bases). Germline lookup yields CDR1 MNHEY and CDR2 SMNVEV (reference sequence). Trimming took off 1 base at V and 2 bases at J, with 14 bases between the two ends. CDR3 size: 17 residues. CDR3 DNA: TGTGCCAGCAGTTTATGGGGTAAGGGGCGGACTAATGAAAAACTGTTTTTT. Its translation is CASSLWGKGRTNEKLFF.

The chain couples TRBV6-2 or TRBV6-3 to TRBJ2-2; 7 nucleotides agree with TRBD2. Germline CDR1 MNHEY, CDR2 SVGEGT. The V gene end was trimmed by 0 bases and the J gene end by 6 bases; junction bases not matched to a gene: 7. The CDR3 is 16 residues long. The CDR3 protein is CASSYSSGVGAGELFF. In DNA form, the CDR3 reads TGTGCCAGCAGTTACTCGAGCGGGGTAGGCGCCGGGGAGCTGTTTTTT.